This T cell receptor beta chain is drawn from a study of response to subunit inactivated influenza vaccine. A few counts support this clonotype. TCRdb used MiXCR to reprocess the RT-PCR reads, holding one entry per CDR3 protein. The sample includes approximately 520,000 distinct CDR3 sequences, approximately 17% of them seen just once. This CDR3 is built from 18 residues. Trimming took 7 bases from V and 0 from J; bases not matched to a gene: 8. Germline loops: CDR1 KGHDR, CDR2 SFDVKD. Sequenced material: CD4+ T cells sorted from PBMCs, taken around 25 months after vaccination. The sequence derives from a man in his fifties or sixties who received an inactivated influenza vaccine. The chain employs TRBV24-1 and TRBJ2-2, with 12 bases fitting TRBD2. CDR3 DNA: TGTGCCACCAGCGGCAGGCTAGCGGGAGGGGCGAACACCGGGGAGCTGTTTTTT. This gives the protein CATSGRLAGGANTGELFF.